One sample yielded the 16 T cell receptor beta chains listed below, sequenced in a study of T cell repertoires in cytomegalovirus infection. The antigens these receptors bind are not known. Via MiXCR, TCRdb re-called the reads, giving one row per CDR3 protein. The sample contains approximately 340,000 distinct CDR3 sequences, 25% to 30% of which appear only once. The sample here was cultured PBMCs, taken from culture after CMV antigen stimulation. These receptors were obtained from a human donor in good health (CMV status not recorded). Some clones in this sample may be carry-over from other donors' samples.

The V and J genes are TRBV6-2 or TRBV6-3 and TRBJ1-2; D might be TRBD1 (6 bases). Trimming left V 9 bases short and J 4 bases short, with 12 bases between. Germline-derived CDR1 and CDR2 are MNHEY and SVGEGT. The CDR3 length is 12 residues. In nucleotides, the CDR3 is TGTGCCAGTATTGGACAGCCCTATGGCTACACCTTC. This translates into CASIGQPYGYTF.

The rearrangement uses TRBV9 and TRBJ1-2; no definite D call. V was pared by 3 bases and J by 3 bases, with 9 bases between. This CDR3 comprises 13 residues. Per the germline V gene, CDR1 is SGDLS and CDR2 is YYNGEE. CDR3 region: CASSGPADYGYTF. In DNA form, the CDR3 reads TGTGCCAGCAGCGGGCCAGCAGACTATGGCTACACCTTC.

This clonotype has ten or more counts. This chain connects TRBV12-3 or TRBV12-4 to TRBJ1-1, with a tentative D call TRBD1 (5 bases). Trimming left V 3 bases short and J 3 bases short, with 14 bases between. The CDR3 has 15 residues. The CDR3 DNA reads as TGTGCCAGCAGTTTTGGGACGCTTGGGGACACTGAAGCTTTCTTT. This codes for CASSFGTLGDTEAFF.

This clonotype was counted between two and nine times. The V gene is TRBV7-9, the J gene TRBJ1-2, with D possibly being TRBD1 (6 bases). The CDR3 sequence is 13 residues long. Deletions cut 4 bases from V and 8 bases from J, with 14 bases between. The germline V gene encodes CDR1 SEHNR and CDR2 FQNEAQ (reference sequence). The DNA for the CDR3 is TGTGCCAGCAGCTCCTCGGGGGCGAGGGGCTACACCTTC. This gives the protein CASSSSGARGYTF.

Remarks on this clonotype: The junction departs from germline at one end; a sequencing error may be responsible. This chain connects TRBV5-1 to TRBJ2-7, with D possibly being TRBD2 (5 bases). Germline V gene lookup returns CDR1 SGHRS and CDR2 YFSETQ. The CDR3 is 17 amino acids. The CDR3 here is CASSFALEGLVVYVQYF. The CDR3 bases are TGCGCCAGCAGCTTTGCCTTAGAGGGCCTTGTGGTCTACGTGCAGTACTTC.

The sample holds a few counts of this clonotype. The chain carries TRBV14 and TRBJ2-4; 11 bases align to TRBD2. Germline V gene lookup returns CDR1 SGHDN and CDR2 FVKESK. The J segment lost 6 bases and the V segment lost 4 bases, leaving 5 bases of the junction unmatched. This CDR3 contains 15 residues. CDR3 DNA sequence: TGTGCCAGCAGCCGATTAACTAGCGGGAGAAACATTCAGTACTTC. It codes for CASSRLTSGRNIQYF.

The chain has TRBV5-6 and TRBJ1-1; tentative D call: TRBD1 (6 bases). The CDR3 runs to 14 residues. V was cut by 0 bases and J by 1 base, with 7 bases left in between. The germline CDR1 and CDR2 sequences are SGHDT and YYEEEE. The CDR3 loop is CASSLVGQNTEAFF. The CDR3 coding sequence is TGTGCCAGCAGCTTGGTGGGACAGAACACTGAAGCTTTCTTT.

This clonotype was detected only a few times. J is TRBJ2-3 and V is TRBV6-1; 7 positions agree with TRBD1. This CDR3 comprises 14 residues. Unmatched junction bases numbered 6, after V lost 5 bases and J lost 4 bases. In germline, CDR1 is MNHNS, CDR2 SASEGT. CDR3 residues: CASSRDRIADTQYF. CDR3 in DNA: TGTGCCAGCAGTCGGGACAGAATTGCAGATACGCAGTATTTT.

This clonotype was counted between two and nine times. The genes are TRBV7-9 and TRBJ2-7, with 10 positions matching TRBD1. J was trimmed by 5 bases and V by 5 bases; bases with no gene match: 6. Germline CDR1 SEHNR, CDR2 FQNEAQ (reference sequence). The CDR3 is 14 residues long. This chain's CDR3 is CASSHWDRGDEQYF. As DNA, the CDR3 is TGTGCCAGCAGCCATTGGGACAGGGGCGACGAGCAGTACTTC.

This clonotype was picked up many times. V and J are TRBV7-2 and TRBJ2-3; 15 bases fit TRBD2. The ends lost 4 bases at V and 8 bases at J; junction bases unmatched: 7. Germline values: CDR1 SGHTA, CDR2 FQGNSA. This CDR3 comprises 16 residues. The CDR3 bases are TGTGCCAGCAGCTCCCGGACTAGCGGGGGGGCGAGTACGCAGTATTTT. Translating gives CASSSRTSGGASTQYF.

The genes are TRBV7-2 and TRBJ2-1; 8 positions agree with TRBD2. The V and J ends lost 4 bases and 7 bases, in that order; junction bases with no gene match: 9. The CDR3 is 15 residues long. Per the germline V gene, CDR1 is SGHTA and CDR2 is FQGNSA. The CDR3 nucleotides read TGTGCCAGCAGCTCGGCGAGCGGGAGTCGGAATGAGCAGTTCTTC. Its translation: CASSSASGSRNEQFF.

The chain couples TRBV19 to TRBJ2-2; 8 bases align to TRBD2. This CDR3 is 14 amino acids long. The V gene end was trimmed by 5 bases and the J gene end by 7 bases; junction bases not matched to a gene: 6. The germline V gene encodes CDR1 LNHDA and CDR2 SQIVND (reference sequence). The chain's CDR3 is CASSARRGGGELFF. The CDR3 DNA reads TGTGCCAGTAGTGCCCGTCGGGGGGGCGGGGAGCTGTTTTTT.

This clonotype was recorded many times. The chain combines TRBV19 with TRBJ2-7, with D uncertain. The V end was cut by 5 bases, the J end by 2 bases, with 4 bases between. This CDR3 region has 11 residues. Looked up from germline, CDR1 is LNHDA and CDR2 is SQIVND (reference sequence). CDR3 sequence reads: CASSAAYEQYF. The DNA for the CDR3 is TGTGCCAGTAGTGCAGCCTACGAGCAGTACTTC.

The chain recombines TRBV27 with TRBJ2-6; D unresolved. V shed 7 bases and J shed 0 bases, with 7 bases lying between them. The CDR3 is 14 amino acids. Germline CDR1 MNHEY, CDR2 SMNVEV (reference sequence). As DNA, the CDR3 is TGTGCCAGCACCCAGAGCTCTGGGGCCAACGTCCTGACTTTC. Protein: CASTQSSGANVLTF.

The gene calls are TRBV25-1 and TRBJ1-6, with TRBD1 identical over 9 bases. Trimming cost V 6 bases and J 10 bases; bases outside gene matches: 7. The germline V gene encodes CDR1 MGHDK and CDR2 SYGVNS. The CDR3 covers 14 residues. The CDR3 region has the DNA TGTGCCAGCAGCCCGGACAGGGGTAGGTCACCCCTCCACTTT. Translating gives CASSPDRGRSPLHF.

This clonotype was seen repeatedly, ten times or more. The rearrangement uses TRBV7-9 and TRBJ1-4; 10 bases are shared with TRBD1. V lost 5 bases, J lost 6 bases, and 6 bases stayed unmatched. The CDR3 sequence is 15 residues long. Per germline, CDR1 SEHNR and CDR2 FQNEAQ (reference sequence). For the CDR3, the DNA is TGTGCCAGCAGCGCCAGGACAGGGGGTTATGAAAAACTGTTTTTT. Its translation: CASSARTGGYEKLFF.